This T cell receptor (beta chain) was observed in a study of blood T cell repertoires in COVID-19. There are a few counts of this clone. With V trimmed by 4 bases and J by 2 bases, 3 bases remained unmatched. There are 14 residues in the CDR3. Germline CDR1 reads SGHRS; CDR2 reads YFSETQ. The table came from immunoSEQ multiplex PCR; TCRdb's copy has only in-frame clones and leaves some out. The table has approximately 240,000 clones, about 83% seen once. The chain joins TRBV5-1 to TRBJ1-3; 7 nucleotides align to TRBD1. The specimen sequenced was peripheral blood. The receptor's source is a human donor in a cohort sampled during active COVID-19. The CDR3 sequence: CASSGDRAGNTIYF. CDR3 nucleotide sequence: TGCGCCAGCAGCGGCGACAGGGCTGGAAACACCATATATTTT.